One and the same sample provided the 3 T cell receptor beta chains below, sequenced in a study of patients and donors after allogeneic stem cell transplantation. From the RT-PCR reads, TCRdb called clonotypes with MiXCR, one entry per CDR3 protein. The sample carries 10,000 to 13,000 distinct CDR3 sequences, roughly a fifth recorded once. Sequenced: blood, either unsorted or a sorted T cell fraction (not recorded which). The source is a human donor who was either an allogeneic HSCT recipient or a stem cell or donor lymphocyte infusion donor (not recorded which). It is not recorded whose cells these are; they may come from a transplant donor.

Judged by abundance, this clonotype is medium-sized. The rearrangement joins TRBV20-1 to TRBJ1-1; D is ambiguous. Germline CDR1 and CDR2: DFQATT and SNEGSKA (reference sequence). Trimming took 5 bases from V and 4 from J, leaving 11 bases between them. CDR3 size: 12 residues. The CDR3 DNA follows: TGCAGTGCTGCAGGTGCGGCCACTGAAGCTTTCTTT. Translated, it gives CSAAGAATEAFF.

This clonotype was counted at least ten times. The chain links TRBV12-3 or TRBV12-4 to TRBJ1-1; 7 bases map to TRBD1. The CDR3 is made up of 14 amino acids. After removal of 3 bases from V and 0 bases from J, the junction contained 1 base not matched to a gene. The CDR3 region has the DNA TGTGCCAGCAGTTTTCAGGGGGTGAACACTGAAGCTTTCTTT. Translation: CASSFQGVNTEAFF.

This clonotype has only a few counts. The chain uses TRBV6-5 and TRBJ1-1; D call uncertain. The CDR3 length is 13 residues. The germline V gene encodes CDR1 MNHEY and CDR2 SVGAGI. Trimming took 5 bases from V and 1 from J, leaving 8 bases between them. CDR3 residues: CASSLTQNTEAFF. Here the CDR3 DNA reads TGTGCCAGCAGTCTTACCCAGAACACTGAAGCTTTCTTT.